The T cell receptor (beta chain) under discussion was sequenced for a study of control samples from healthy donors and cancer patients (dated by TCRdb to between 2020 and 2021). Library construction relied on the immunoSEQ multiplex PCR assay. The table was pulled from immuneACCESS by TCRdb, which kept in-frame rearrangements only. Such tables lose some clones; where checked, under half of the loss comes from unresolved V genes, and the rest has no known cause. The sample table contains 100,000 to 150,000 clones; only one count was recorded for less than 90% of them. The ten largest clones capture 1.5% to 2% of the sample. To note about this clone: Its recognized antigen is unknown. Base-call qualities are not available, and no considerably larger clone is one nucleotide away.

The CDR3 contains 17 residues, cysteine and phenylalanine counted. The DNA shown is the 51-base CDR3, in frame from base 1. The germline V end is reduced by 5 bases and the J end by 7 bases; junction bases left unmatched: 9. The germline V gene encodes CDR1 MNHEY and CDR2 SMNVEV (reference sequence). The rearrangement combines TRBV27 with TRBJ2-2; TRBD2 matches 14 bases in the middle. The specimen was blood. This TCR was recovered from a man aged 18 to 29 in good health. The CDR3 in this case is CASSPRLAGGRGGELFF. In nucleotides, the sequence is TGTGCCAGCAGTCCCCGACTAGCGGGAGGGCGAGGCGGGGAGCTGTTTTTT.